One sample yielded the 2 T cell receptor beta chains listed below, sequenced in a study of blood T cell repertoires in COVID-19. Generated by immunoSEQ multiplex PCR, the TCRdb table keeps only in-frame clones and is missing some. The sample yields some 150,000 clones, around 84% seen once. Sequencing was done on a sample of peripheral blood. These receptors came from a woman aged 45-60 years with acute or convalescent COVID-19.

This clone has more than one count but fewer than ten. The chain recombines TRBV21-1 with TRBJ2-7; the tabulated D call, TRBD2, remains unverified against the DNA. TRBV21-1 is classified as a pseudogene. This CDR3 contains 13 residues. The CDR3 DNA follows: TGTGCCAGCGCCAGGGCGGGGAGGTACGAGCAGTACTTC. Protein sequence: CASARAGRYEQYF.

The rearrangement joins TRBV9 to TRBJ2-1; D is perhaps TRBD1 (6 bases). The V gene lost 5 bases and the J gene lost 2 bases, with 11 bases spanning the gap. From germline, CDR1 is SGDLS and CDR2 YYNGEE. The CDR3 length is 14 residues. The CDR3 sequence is CASSYRTAYNEQFF. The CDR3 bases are TGTGCCAGCAGTTACAGGACAGCCTACAATGAGCAGTTCTTC.